This TCR beta chain came from a study of cytomegalovirus exposure and HLA in healthy donors. Notes on the study in general: TCR association rates varied by HLA locus in a later analysis, with DRB1 highest and HLA-C lowest. The classifier, whose performance was assessed in both the original and validation cohorts, reportedly diagnosed cytomegalovirus status with high specificity and sensitivity. The study designated 150 or so TCR beta chains cytomegalovirus-associated.

Points on this clone: Its antigen is undetermined.

The germline V and J ends were trimmed by 9 bases and 4 bases, with 19 bases remaining between them. Germline V gives CDR1 SGHRS, CDR2 YFSETQ. The CDR3 runs 14 residues. The study ran its PCR with 60 Vbeta and 13 Jbeta primers. TCRdb's copy holds only in-frame clones and misses some; the assay was immunoSEQ multiplex PCR. The table shows about 140,000 clones, with over 60% occurring only once. Material: PBMCs. The clonotype was recovered from a woman in her 50s in good health and CMV-seronegative. The rearrangement links TRBV5-1 to TRBJ1-2; D remains unclear. CDR3 coding DNA: TGCGCCACCTCCCCCGCTCTAAAATCCTATGGCTACACCTTC. It encodes CATSPALKSYGYTF.